Included here is one T cell receptor (beta chain) sequence, with context. What antigen it recognizes has not been identified. There are no base qualities to consult, and no much larger clone falls within one base. This entry belongs to a study of blood T cell repertoires in COVID-19 (dated by TCRdb to 2020 to 2022). In terms of the full investigation: Samples from collaborators originated in the United States, Italy and Spain and spanned both the acute and convalescent phases of COVID-19. The prospective study material was composed of cDNA or gDNA derived from T cells, B-cell-depleted T cells, or PBMCs. Deeply sampled blood TCRbeta repertoires from subjects exposed to, actively infected with, or recovered from COVID-19 were included in the dataset. The repertoires were made available in a free public database intended to serve as a resource for research on the immune response to SARS-CoV-2. The samples were drawn from two sources: the first 160 participants of the ongoing ImmuneRACE study, and 950 to 1,500 subjects contributed by 6 global collaborators. Nearly every sample came with metadata listing a de-identified subject ID, COVID-19 status, age in years and sex. Where available, HLA class I and class II types were obtained from metadata supplied by the sample provider rather than from assay-based typing.

Each collaborating institution followed its own protocols to collect whole blood in K2EDTA tubes. Collaborator samples were shipped for TCRbeta analysis as frozen whole blood, isolated PBMCs, or DNA extracted from either sample type. Including the terminal cysteine and phenylalanine, the CDR3 comprises 17 residues. Left in the record is the CDR3 DNA by itself, 51 bases read in frame from the first base. Per the germline V gene, SGHNT is the CDR1 and YENEEA is the CDR2. V has 0 bases trimmed and J has 8 bases trimmed; junction bases matching no gene number 6. TCRbeta CDR3 regions were amplified from genomic DNA by means of the immunoSEQ Assay, a bias-controlled multiplex PCR. The original pipeline was this. The number of nucleated cells in each sample was estimated from the amplification of reference gene primers within the assay. Sequence reads were collapsed and filtered to measure the absolute abundance of every unique TCRbeta CDR3 rearrangement. For each sample, productive Simpson clonality was calculated as the square root of Simpson's diversity index across productive rearrangements. In its TCRdb copy, this immuneACCESS table keeps in-frame sequences only and misses some clones. Where compared with another copy, unresolved V genes explain less than half of these, and the others have no known cause. For V, J and clone size, that table is used; D and trimming come from the DNA. This sample lists about 170,000 clones; approximately 89% were detected once. The ten biggest clones cover roughly 3.5% of the sample.

Overall results and qualifications from the work: Clinical and demographic metadata were provided uncurated, with the amount varying by source and participant.

The sequencing sample was made of peripheral blood. The chain is assembled from TRBV11-3 and TRBJ2-1; the central 14 bases match TRBD2. This TCR derives from a man in his 70s with acute or convalescent COVID-19. The CDR3 reads CASSLDSGTSGSHEQFF. The DNA sequence reads TGTGCCAGCAGCTTAGATTCGGGGACTAGCGGGAGCCATGAGCAGTTCTTC.